The TCR beta chain under discussion was sequenced for a study of radiotherapy plus CTLA-4 blockade in lung cancer. Study details: Objective responses were documented in about 18% of patients, with disease control in 31%.

Chemo-refractory metastatic non-small-cell lung cancer patients were treated with focal radiation plus CTLA-4 blockade with ipilimumab. V was pared by 0 bases and J by 2 bases, with 9 bases between. The CDR3 length is 15 residues. CDR1 and CDR2 (germline): SGHVS, FQNEAQ. Points on this clone: Its specificity is not known.

Study-wide findings and caveats: Subsequent to radiotherapy plus ipilimumab, tumor-derived TCR clones underwent expansion in blood. Reports identified early blood T cell clone dynamics, with interferon-beta, as the best response predictor.

Clones were read by immunoSEQ multiplex PCR, and TCRdb kept only the in-frame ones, dropping some. The table lists around 31,000 clones, approximately 80% of them singletons. The material was peripheral blood, obtained from a patient treated with radiotherapy plus ipilimumab. J is TRBJ2-3 and V is TRBV7-8, with D tentatively TRBD1 or TRBD2 (5 bases each). This sequence originates from a human donor with non-small cell lung cancer who had stable disease on radiotherapy plus ipilimumab. The CDR3 DNA is TGTGCCAGCAGCTTAGCTCCGGGACCCACAGATACGCAGTATTTT. It codes for CASSLAPGPTDTQYF.